A selection of T cell receptor beta chains follows, all from one sample in a study of blood T cells in healthy people across ages. Each CDR3 protein gets one entry after TCRdb re-called the 5' RACE reads with MiXCR. The table lists some 1,800,000 distinct CDR3 sequences, approximately 39% of them singletons, with 20% to 25% in the top ten. Sequencing was done on a sample of blood. The receptor set was obtained from a human donor in good health. The CDR3 runs from the conserved cysteine through the conserved F or W. D genes are given only for firm matches. Some rows mark clone size as missing; the rest say once, few, many or name a class of expanded clone.

size,D,V,J,CDR3,DNA
few,-,TRBV5-1,TRBJ2-5,CASSLDPEGTQYF,TGCGCCAGCAGCTTGGACCCCGAGGGGACCCAGTACTTC
few,-,TRBV12-3/TRBV12-4,TRBJ2-7,CASSSGRGEGTYEQYF,TGTGCCAGCAGTTCCGGACGGGGCGAAGGAACCTACGAGCAGTACTTC
-,-,TRBV7-3,TRBJ1-4,CASSREAGMDEKLFF,TGTGCCAGCAGCCGAGAGGCAGGGATGGACGAAAAACTGTTTTTT
-,-,TRBV12-3/TRBV12-4,TRBJ1-5,CASTQYSAGVGNQPQHF,TGTGCCAGCACGCAATACTCGGCCGGGGTCGGCAATCAGCCCCAGCATTTT
few,-,TRBV5-1,TRBJ1-2,CASSLEQNYGYTF,TGCGCCAGCAGCTTGGAACAGAACTATGGCTACACCTTC
few,-,TRBV12-3/TRBV12-4,TRBJ1-1,CASSLGRTAEAFF,TGTGCCAGCAGTTTAGGTCGGACAGCAGAAGCTTTCTTT
few,-,TRBV9,TRBJ2-5,CASSVNGISEETQYF,TGTGCCAGCAGCGTAAATGGTATCTCTGAAGAGACCCAGTACTTC
-,-,TRBV30,TRBJ1-2,CAWSVGAYGYTF,TGTGCCTGGAGTGTTGGGGCCTATGGCTACACCTTC
few,TRBD1,TRBV5-1,TRBJ2-1,CASSLEGTGYHDNEQFF,TGCGCCAGCAGCTTGGAGGGGACAGGGTATCATGACAATGAGCAGTTCTTC
-,TRBD2,TRBV5-1,TRBJ2-2,CASSVLAGGLTNTGELFF,TGCGCCAGCAGCGTACTAGCGGGGGGCCTAACGAACACCGGGGAGCTGTTTTTT
-,-,TRBV4-1,TRBJ1-2,CASSQALDGNSDGYTF,TGCGCCAGCAGCCAAGCGTTAGACGGAAACTCCGATGGCTACACCTTC
-,TRBD1,TRBV27,TRBJ2-7,CASSRGQINHEQYF,TGTGCCAGCAGTCGGGGACAGATAAACCACGAGCAGTACTTC
few,-,TRBV6-6,TRBJ1-2,CASSYSTGVGINYGYTF,TGTGCCAGCAGTTACTCGACCGGAGTAGGGATTAACTATGGCTACACCTTC
-,-,TRBV20-1,TRBJ1-2,CSARGSGWCGYTF,TGCAGTGCTAGAGGGTCAGGGTGGTGTGGCTACACCTTC
-,-,TRBV5-5,TRBJ1-1,CASSWLGRMNTEAFF,TGTGCCAGCAGCTGGTTGGGGAGGATGAACACTGAAGCTTTCTTT
-,-,TRBV11-2,TRBJ2-1,CASSFGSGEQFF,TGTGCCAGCAGCTTTGGTAGTGGTGAGCAGTTCTTC
-,TRBD1,TRBV7-8,TRBJ1-6,CASSLRGPSSYNSPLHF,TGTGCCAGCAGCTTAAGGGGGCCCAGCTCCTATAATTCACCCCTCCACTTT
-,TRBD1,TRBV28,TRBJ2-7,CASTRGTGVFEQYF,TGTGCCAGCACACGGGGGACAGGGGTTTTCGAGCAGTACTTC
-,TRBD1,TRBV7-6,TRBJ1-6,CASSMGGQGSSYNSPLHF,TGTGCCAGCAGTATGGGTGGACAGGGGAGCTCCTATAATTCACCCCTCCACTTT
many,TRBD1,TRBV5-1,TRBJ2-7,CASSLGTGLSYEQYF,TGCGCCAGCAGCCTCGGGACAGGCCTCTCCTACGAGCAGTACTTC
-,-,TRBV20-1,TRBJ1-4,CSARDSVATNEKLFF,TGCAGTGCTAGAGATTCGGTTGCAACTAATGAAAAACTGTTTTTT
-,-,TRBV6-5,TRBJ1-1,CASSYSEGDPEAFF,TGTGCCAGCAGTTACTCGGAAGGGGACCCTGAAGCTTTCTTT
-,TRBD2,TRBV7-2,TRBJ2-7,CASSLQEIAGVSSYEQYF,TGTGCCAGCAGCCTCCAGGAGATAGCGGGGGTGTCCTCCTACGAGCAGTACTTC
many,TRBD1,TRBV10-2,TRBJ1-2,CASSEDRAKGYTF,TGCGCCAGCAGTGAGGACAGGGCCAAGGGCTACACCTTC
few,-,TRBV13,TRBJ1-2,CASSLVQGRPNYGYTF,TGTGCCAGCAGCTTAGTACAGGGCCGCCCTAACTATGGCTACACCTTC
few,-,TRBV7-9,TRBJ1-5,CASSSTISNQPQHF,TGTGCCAGCAGCTCTACAATTAGCAATCAGCCCCAGCATTTT
few,-,TRBV7-9,TRBJ1-2,CASSHTLDLSNGYTF,TGTGCCAGCAGCCACACTTTGGATCTGAGTAATGGCTACACCTTC
-,-,TRBV10-3,TRBJ1-2,CAISEQRDYGYTF,TGTGCCATCAGTGAGCAACGAGACTATGGCTACACCTTC
few,TRBD1,TRBV24-1,TRBJ2-5,CATSGGQEHPETQYF,TGTGCCACCAGTGGAGGACAGGAGCACCCAGAGACCCAGTACTTC